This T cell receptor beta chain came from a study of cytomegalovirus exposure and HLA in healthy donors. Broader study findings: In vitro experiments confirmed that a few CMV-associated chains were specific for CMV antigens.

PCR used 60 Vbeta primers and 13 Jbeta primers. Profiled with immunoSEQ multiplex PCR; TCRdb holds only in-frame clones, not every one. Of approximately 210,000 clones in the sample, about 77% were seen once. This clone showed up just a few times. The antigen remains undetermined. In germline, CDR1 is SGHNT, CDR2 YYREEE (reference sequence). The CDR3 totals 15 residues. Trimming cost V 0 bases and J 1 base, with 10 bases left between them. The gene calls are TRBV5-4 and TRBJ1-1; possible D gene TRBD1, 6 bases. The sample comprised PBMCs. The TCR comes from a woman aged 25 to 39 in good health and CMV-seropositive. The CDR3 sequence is CASSLERGGNTEAFF. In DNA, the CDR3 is TGTGCCAGCAGCTTGGAACGAGGGGGGAACACTGAAGCTTTCTTT. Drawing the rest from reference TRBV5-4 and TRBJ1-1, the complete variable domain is ETGVTQSPTHLIKTRGQQVTLRCSSQSGHNTVSWYQQALGQGPQFIFQYYREEENGRGNFPPRFSGLQFPNYSSELNVNALELDDSALYLCASSLERGGNTEAFFGQGTRLTVV.